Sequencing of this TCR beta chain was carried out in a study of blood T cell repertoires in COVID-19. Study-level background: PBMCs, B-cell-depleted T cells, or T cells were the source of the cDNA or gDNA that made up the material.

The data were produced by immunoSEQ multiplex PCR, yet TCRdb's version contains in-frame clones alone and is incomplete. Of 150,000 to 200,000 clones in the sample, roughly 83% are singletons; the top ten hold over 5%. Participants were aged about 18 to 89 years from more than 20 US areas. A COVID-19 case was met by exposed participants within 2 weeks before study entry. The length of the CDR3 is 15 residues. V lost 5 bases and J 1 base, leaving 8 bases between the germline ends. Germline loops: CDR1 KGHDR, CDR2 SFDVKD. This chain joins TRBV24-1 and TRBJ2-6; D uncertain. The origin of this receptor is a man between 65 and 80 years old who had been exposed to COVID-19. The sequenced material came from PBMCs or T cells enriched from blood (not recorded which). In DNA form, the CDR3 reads TGTGCCACCAGTGGTTACCAGTCTGGGGCCAACGTCCTGACTTTC. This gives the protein CATSGYQSGANVLTF.